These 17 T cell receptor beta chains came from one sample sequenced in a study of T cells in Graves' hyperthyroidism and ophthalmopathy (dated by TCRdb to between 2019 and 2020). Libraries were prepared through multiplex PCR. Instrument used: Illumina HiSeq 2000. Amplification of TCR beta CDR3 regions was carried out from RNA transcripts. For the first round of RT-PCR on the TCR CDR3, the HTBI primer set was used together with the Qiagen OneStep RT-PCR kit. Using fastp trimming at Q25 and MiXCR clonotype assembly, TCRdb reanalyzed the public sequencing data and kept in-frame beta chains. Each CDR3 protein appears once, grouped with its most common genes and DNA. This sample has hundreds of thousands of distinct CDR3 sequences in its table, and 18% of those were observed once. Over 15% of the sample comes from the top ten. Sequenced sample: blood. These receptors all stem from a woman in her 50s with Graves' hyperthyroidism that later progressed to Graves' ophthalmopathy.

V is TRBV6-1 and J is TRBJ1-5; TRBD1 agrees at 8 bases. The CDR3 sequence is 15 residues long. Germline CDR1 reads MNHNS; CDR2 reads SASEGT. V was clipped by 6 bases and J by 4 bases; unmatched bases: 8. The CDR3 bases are TGTGCCAGCAGAATTGGACAGGGAGCTAATCAGCCCCAGCATTTT. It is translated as CASRIGQGANQPQHF.

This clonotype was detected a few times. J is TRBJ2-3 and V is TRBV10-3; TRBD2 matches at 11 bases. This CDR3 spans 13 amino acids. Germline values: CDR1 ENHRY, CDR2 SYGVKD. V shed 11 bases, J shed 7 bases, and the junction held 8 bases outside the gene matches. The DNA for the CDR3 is TGTGCCTCTTTAGCGGGGGGGCCTTATACGCAGTATTTT. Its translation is CASLAGGPYTQYF.

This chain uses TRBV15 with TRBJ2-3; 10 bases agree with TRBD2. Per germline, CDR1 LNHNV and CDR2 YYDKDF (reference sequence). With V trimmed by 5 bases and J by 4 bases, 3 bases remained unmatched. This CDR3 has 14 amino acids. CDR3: CATSRSGGSDTQYF. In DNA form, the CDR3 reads TGTGCCACCAGCCGTAGCGGGGGGTCAGATACGCAGTATTTT.

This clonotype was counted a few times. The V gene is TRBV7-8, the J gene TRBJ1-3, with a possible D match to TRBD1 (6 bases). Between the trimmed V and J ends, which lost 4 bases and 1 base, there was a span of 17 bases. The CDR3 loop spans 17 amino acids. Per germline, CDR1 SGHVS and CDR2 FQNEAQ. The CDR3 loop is CASSYSGTLTSGNTIYF. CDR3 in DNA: TGTGCCAGCAGCTACAGCGGGACACTGACATCTGGAAACACCATATATTTT.

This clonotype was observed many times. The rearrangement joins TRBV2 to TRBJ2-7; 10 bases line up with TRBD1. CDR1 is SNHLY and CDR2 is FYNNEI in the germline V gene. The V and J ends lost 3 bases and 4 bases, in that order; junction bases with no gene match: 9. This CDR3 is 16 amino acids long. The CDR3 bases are TGTGCCAGCAGTGATGATTGGGACAGGGGTCCATACGAGCAGTACTTC. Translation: CASSDDWDRGPYEQYF.

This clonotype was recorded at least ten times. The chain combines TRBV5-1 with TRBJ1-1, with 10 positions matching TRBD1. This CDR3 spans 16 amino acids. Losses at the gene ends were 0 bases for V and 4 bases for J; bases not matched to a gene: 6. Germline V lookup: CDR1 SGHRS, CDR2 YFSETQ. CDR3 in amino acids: CASSLVGTGDGTEAFF. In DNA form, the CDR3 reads TGCGCCAGCAGCTTGGTCGGGACAGGGGACGGCACTGAAGCTTTCTTT. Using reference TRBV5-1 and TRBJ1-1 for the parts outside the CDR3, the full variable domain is KAGVTQTPRYLIKTRGQQVTLSCSPISGHRSVSWYQQTPGQGLQFLFEYFSETQRNKGNFPGRFSGRQFSNSRSEMNVSTLELGDSALYLCASSLVGTGDGTEAFFGQGTRLTVV.

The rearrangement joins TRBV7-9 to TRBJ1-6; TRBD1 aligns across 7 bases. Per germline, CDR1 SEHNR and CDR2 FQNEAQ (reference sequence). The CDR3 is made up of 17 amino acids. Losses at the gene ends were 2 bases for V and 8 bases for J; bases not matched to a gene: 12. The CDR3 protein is CASSLQEQGTVYSPLHF. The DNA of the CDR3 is TGTGCCAGCAGCTTACAGGAACAGGGGACCGTATATTCACCCCTCCACTTT.

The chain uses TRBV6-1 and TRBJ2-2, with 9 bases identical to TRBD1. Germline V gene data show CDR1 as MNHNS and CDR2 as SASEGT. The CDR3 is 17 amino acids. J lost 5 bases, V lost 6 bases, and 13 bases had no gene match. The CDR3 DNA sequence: TGTGCCAGCAGGATCATTTGGGCCGGGACAGGGACCGGGGAGCTGTTTTTT. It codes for CASRIIWAGTGTGELFF.

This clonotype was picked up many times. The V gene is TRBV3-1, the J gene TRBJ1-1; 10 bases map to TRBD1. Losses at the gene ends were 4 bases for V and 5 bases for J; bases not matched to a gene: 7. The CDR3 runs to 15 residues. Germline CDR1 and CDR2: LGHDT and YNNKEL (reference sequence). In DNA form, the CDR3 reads TGTGCCAGCAGCCCCATGTTGGGACAGGGGACTGAAGCTTTCTTT. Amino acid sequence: CASSPMLGQGTEAFF.

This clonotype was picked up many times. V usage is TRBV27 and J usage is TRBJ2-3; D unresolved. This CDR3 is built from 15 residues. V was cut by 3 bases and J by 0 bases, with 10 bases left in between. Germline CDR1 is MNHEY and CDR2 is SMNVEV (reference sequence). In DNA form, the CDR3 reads TGTGCCAGCAGTTTCTCTAAGTATAGCACAGATACGCAGTATTTT. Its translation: CASSFSKYSTDTQYF.

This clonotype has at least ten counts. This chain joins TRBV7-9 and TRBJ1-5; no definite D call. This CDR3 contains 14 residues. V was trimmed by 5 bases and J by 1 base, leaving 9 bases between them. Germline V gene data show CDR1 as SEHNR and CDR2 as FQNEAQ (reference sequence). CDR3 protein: CASSVGPSNQPQHF. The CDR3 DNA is TGTGCCAGCAGCGTCGGACCGAGCAATCAGCCCCAGCATTTT.

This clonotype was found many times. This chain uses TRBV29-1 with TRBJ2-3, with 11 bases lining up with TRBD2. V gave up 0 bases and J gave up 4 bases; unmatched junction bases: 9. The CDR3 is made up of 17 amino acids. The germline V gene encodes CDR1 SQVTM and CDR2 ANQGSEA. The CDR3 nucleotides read TGCAGCGTTGAAGATCTTCGGGTAGCGGGGGGGGCAGATACGCAGTATTTT. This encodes CSVEDLRVAGGADTQYF.

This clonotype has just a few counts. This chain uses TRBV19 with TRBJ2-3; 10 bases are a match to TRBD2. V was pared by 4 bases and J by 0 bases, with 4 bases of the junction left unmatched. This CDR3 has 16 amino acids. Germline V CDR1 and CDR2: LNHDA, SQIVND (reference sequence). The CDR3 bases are TGTGCCAGTAGTAGCCTAGCGGGGGCTAGCACAGATACGCAGTATTTT. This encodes CASSSLAGASTDTQYF.

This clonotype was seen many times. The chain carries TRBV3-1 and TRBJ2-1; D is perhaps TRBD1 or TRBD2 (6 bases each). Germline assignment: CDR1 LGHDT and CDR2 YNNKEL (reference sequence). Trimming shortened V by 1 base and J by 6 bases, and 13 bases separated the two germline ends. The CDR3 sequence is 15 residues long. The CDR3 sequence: CASSQVGGRGNEQFF. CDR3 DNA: TGTGCCAGCAGCCAAGTAGGGGGGCGCGGCAATGAGCAGTTCTTC.

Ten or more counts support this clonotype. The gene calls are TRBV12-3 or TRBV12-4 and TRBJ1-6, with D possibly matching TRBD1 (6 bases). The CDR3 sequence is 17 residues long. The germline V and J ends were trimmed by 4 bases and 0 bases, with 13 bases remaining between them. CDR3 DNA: TGTGCCAGCAGTTCTTGGGGGCTGGGCTCCTATAATTCACCCCTCCACTTT. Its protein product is CASSSWGLGSYNSPLHF.

Here the CDR3 DNA reads TGCGCCAGCAGTGACAGGAGAGGCTCCGAGCAGTACTTC. Its protein is CASSDRRGSEQYF. The chain is built from TRBV10-2 and TRBJ2-7; D call uncertain. Germline assignment: CDR1 WSHSY and CDR2 SAAADI. Between the trimmed V and J ends, which lost 3 bases and 6 bases, there was a span of 12 bases. This CDR3 has 13 amino acids.

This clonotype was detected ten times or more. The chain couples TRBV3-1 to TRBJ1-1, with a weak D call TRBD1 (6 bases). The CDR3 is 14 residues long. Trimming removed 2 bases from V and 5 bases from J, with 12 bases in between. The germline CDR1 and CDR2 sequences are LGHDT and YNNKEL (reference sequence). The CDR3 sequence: CASSQLGGRTEAFF. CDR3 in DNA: TGTGCCAGCAGCCAATTAGGGGGGAGGACTGAAGCTTTCTTT.